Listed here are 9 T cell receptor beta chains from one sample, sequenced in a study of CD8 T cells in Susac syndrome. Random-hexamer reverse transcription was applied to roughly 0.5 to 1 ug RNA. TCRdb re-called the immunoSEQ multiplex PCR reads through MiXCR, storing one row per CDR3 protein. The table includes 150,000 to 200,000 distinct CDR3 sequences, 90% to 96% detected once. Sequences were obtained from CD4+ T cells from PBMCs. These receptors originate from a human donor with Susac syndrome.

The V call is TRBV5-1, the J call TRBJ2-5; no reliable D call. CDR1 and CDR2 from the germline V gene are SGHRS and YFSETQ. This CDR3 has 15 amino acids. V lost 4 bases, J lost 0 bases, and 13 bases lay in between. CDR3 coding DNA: TGCGCCAGCAGCCCCTGGCCTCGGTACCAAGAGACCCAGTACTTC. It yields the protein CASSPWPRYQETQYF.

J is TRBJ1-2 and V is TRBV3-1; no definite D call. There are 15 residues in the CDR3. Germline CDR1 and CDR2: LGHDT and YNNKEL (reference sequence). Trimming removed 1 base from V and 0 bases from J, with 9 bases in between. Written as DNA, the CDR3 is TGTGCCAGCAGCCAAGTTAACATAGCTAACTATGGCTACACCTTC. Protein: CASSQVNIANYGYTF. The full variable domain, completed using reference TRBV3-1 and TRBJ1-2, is DTAVSQTPKYLVTQMGNDKSIKCEQNLGHDTMYWYKQDSKKFLKIMFSYNNKELIINETVPNRFSPKSPDKAHLNLHINSLELGDSAVYFCASSQVNIANYGYTFGSGTRLTVV.

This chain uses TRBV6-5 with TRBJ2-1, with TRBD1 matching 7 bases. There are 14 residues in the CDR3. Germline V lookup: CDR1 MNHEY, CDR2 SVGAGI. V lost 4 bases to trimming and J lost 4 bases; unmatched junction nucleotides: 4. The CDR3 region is CASSSRQGYNEQFF. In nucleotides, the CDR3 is TGTGCCAGCAGTTCTCGACAGGGATACAATGAGCAGTTCTTC.

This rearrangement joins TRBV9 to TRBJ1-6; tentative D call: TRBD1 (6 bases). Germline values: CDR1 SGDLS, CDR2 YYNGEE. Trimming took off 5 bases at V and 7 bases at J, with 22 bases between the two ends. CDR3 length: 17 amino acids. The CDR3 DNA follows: TGTGCCAGCAGTGACAGGTCGGTCCTCAGATCGAATTCACCCCTCCACTTT. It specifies CASSDRSVLRSNSPLHF.

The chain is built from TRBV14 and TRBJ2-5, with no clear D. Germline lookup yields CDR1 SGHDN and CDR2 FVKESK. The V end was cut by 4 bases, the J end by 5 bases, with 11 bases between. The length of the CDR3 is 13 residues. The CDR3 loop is CASSLVVWETQYF. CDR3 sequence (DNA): TGTGCCAGCAGCCTTGTTGTTTGGGAGACCCAGTACTTC.

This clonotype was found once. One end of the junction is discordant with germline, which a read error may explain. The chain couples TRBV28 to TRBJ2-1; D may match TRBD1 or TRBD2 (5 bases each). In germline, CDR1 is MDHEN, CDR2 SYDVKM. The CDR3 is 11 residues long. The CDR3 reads CASSLGGPGIF. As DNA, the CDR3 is TGTGCCAGCAGTTTAGGGGGACCGGGGATCTTC.

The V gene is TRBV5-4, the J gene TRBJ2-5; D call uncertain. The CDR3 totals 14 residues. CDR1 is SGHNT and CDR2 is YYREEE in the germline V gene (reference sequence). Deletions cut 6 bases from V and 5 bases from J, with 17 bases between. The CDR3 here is CASNDGRREETQYF. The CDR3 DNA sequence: TGTGCCAGCAACGACGGAAGACGAGAGGAGACCCAGTACTTC.

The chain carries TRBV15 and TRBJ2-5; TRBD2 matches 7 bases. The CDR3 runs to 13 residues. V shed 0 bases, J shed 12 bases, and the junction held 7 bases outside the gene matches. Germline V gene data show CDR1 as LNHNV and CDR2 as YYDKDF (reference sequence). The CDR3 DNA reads TGTGCCACCAGCAGAGACGCCCCCGGGACTAAGTACTTC. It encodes CATSRDAPGTKYF.

Here the CDR3 reads CSATGFIGSYEQYF. The CDR3 DNA reads TGCAGTGCCACAGGGTTTATAGGCTCTTACGAGCAGTACTTC. The gene calls are TRBV20-1 and TRBJ2-7; TRBD1 is a possible D gene (6 bases). The germline CDR1 and CDR2 sequences are DFQATT and SNEGSKA (reference sequence). This CDR3 spans 14 amino acids. V was shortened by 6 bases and J by 4 bases, with 19 bases between the two germline ends.